This TCR beta chain was recovered during a study of blood T cell repertoires in COVID-19 (dated by TCRdb to 2018 to 2021). For the wider study: Samples from collaborators originated in the United States, Italy and Spain and spanned both the acute and convalescent phases of COVID-19. The repertoires were released in a freely available public database meant as a resource for research on the immune response to SARS-CoV-2. Where available, HLA class I and class II types were taken from metadata supplied by the sample provider and were not determined by assay-based typing. Sample metadata almost always included a de-identified subject ID, COVID-19 status, age in years and sex. Samples came from the ongoing ImmuneRACE study (first 160 participants) plus 1,254 subjects from 6 global collaborators. The prospective study material was composed of cDNA or gDNA derived from T cells, B-cell-depleted T cells, or PBMCs. The dataset comprised deeply sampled blood TCRbeta repertoires from subjects exposed to, actively infected with, or recovered from COVID-19.

The collaborating institutions used their own protocols to collect whole blood in K2EDTA tubes. Collaborator samples were shipped for TCRbeta analysis as frozen whole blood, isolated PBMCs, or DNA extracted from either sample type. About this clone itself: This receptor's antigen is unknown. No per-base quality is available; no much larger clone lies one base away.

The paper's findings and limits, for the study overall: How much clinical and demographic metadata was included differed by source and by participant, and the metadata was provided uncurated.

TCRbeta CDR3 regions were amplified from genomic DNA by means of the immunoSEQ Assay, a bias-controlled multiplex PCR. Per the authors' processing: Within the assay, amplification of reference gene primers was used to estimate how many nucleated cells each sample contained. To quantify the absolute abundance of each unique TCRbeta CDR3 rearrangement, sequence reads were collapsed and filtered. For each sample, productive Simpson clonality was calculated as the square root of Simpson's diversity index across productive rearrangements. Entries here come from immuneACCESS through TCRdb and include only in-frame sequences with V and J called. Some clones fail to appear in such tables; in the studies checked, an unresolved V gene covers under half of the shortfall, and the cause of the remainder is unknown. The V and J calls and clone size were taken over from that table, and D and trimming were inferred from the DNA. Here the sample has 90,000 to 100,000 clones; more than 65% occur a single time. Jointly, the top ten make up 20% to 25% of the sample.

The V and J ends are trimmed by 6 bases and 6 bases, leaving 14 bases between them. The germline V gene gives CDR1 as MDHEN and CDR2 as SYDVKM. Inclusive of the bounding cysteine and phenylalanine, the CDR3 is 14 residues long. The retained sequence is limited to the CDR3, 42 bases, with the frame set at the first base. The TCR was taken from a man aged 55-75 years with acute or convalescent COVID-19. The rearranged chain carries TRBV28 and TRBJ2-2; the D gene cannot be resolved reliably. Material: peripheral blood. At the DNA level, the sequence is TGTGCCAGCAGCGGATACAGAGAGTCCGGGGAGCTGTTTTTT. Its translation is CASSGYRESGELFF.